The following is a T cell receptor beta chain sequence with its context. The antigen remains unidentified. The V gene lost 2 bases and the J gene lost 3 bases, with 17 bases spanning the gap. Germline V lookup: CDR1 MNHEY, CDR2 SMNVEV (reference sequence). The CDR3 has 16 residues. These data originate in a study of CD8+ T cells in alopecia areata. Across the study: Treated patients were given 5 to 10 mg oral tofacitinib twice daily. Points from the study as a whole: Affected lesional scalp, above all in alopecia totalis/universalis, was more clonal than normal scalp. Scalp samples also contribute reads from the resident alphabeta T cells found in normal skin.

RNA extraction was followed by reverse transcription into cDNA, which acted as the sequencing template. The table came from immunoSEQ multiplex PCR; TCRdb's copy has only in-frame clones and leaves some out. The top ten hold 3% to 3.5% of the sample, which has roughly 120,000 clones, less than 45% seen once. The TCR was taken from a human donor with alopecia areata. The sequenced sample consisted of CD4+ T cells sorted from blood. The chain uses TRBV27 and TRBJ2-7; tentative D call: TRBD1 (5 bases). The CDR3 spells CASSLDPAGSFYEQYF. CDR3 DNA sequence: TGTGCCAGCAGTTTAGACCCCGCAGGGTCTTTCTACGAGCAGTACTTC.